This T cell receptor beta chain was identified during a study of shared T cell receptors in the human thymus. Here immunoSEQ multiplex PCR was the method, and the copy in TCRdb shows in-frame clones only, minus some. The sample records 500,000 to 750,000 clones, around nine tenths being singletons. Germline V gene data show CDR1 as SGHNT and CDR2 as YENEEA. V gave up 5 bases and J gave up 3 bases, with 11 bases separating them. The CDR3 totals 13 residues. These sequences were also reported in another study, on human thymus T cells. In that study: The donor group consisted of healthy Finnish infants who were having corrective surgery for congenital heart defects. Thymus tissue for the work was resected from patients undergoing corrective heart surgery. The authors found apparently biased V and J gene usage in thymic and blood repertoires. Related research examined unrelated individuals and reported that their thymic repertoires overlapped highly.

Specimen: thymocytes. The receptor was derived from a boy in the first two years of life with a congenital heart defect. The chain joins TRBV11-3 to TRBJ2-7; D uncertain. CDR3 bases: TGTGCCAGCAGCCTCCAACACGTCTACGAGCAGTACTTC. This encodes CASSLQHVYEQYF.